The 27 T cell receptor beta chains reported below all come from one sample, sequenced in a study of shared clonotypes between healthy human individuals. Only in-frame clones appear in the TCRdb table, and some are missing; sequencing was by immunoSEQ multiplex PCR. The sample gives approximately 840,000 clones, about 96% of which show up once; less than 0.25% is in the top ten. Naive CD8 cells, CD45RO-negative and positively selected for CCR7, excluded terminally differentiated effector memory CD45RA+ cells. The sequencing sample was made of naive CD8+ T cells sorted from blood. Receptors were obtained from a man younger than 40 in good health.

V gene TRBV7-9 combines with J gene TRBJ2-7, with D maybe TRBD1 (5 bases). Per germline, CDR1 SEHNR and CDR2 FQNEAQ (reference sequence). The length of the CDR3 is 16 residues. V lost 5 bases, J lost 4 bases, and 21 bases lay in between. The CDR3 nucleotides read TGTGCCAGCAGCACCGCCTGGGCAGGGATCATTTACGAGCAGTACTTC. This gives the protein CASSTAWAGIIYEQYF. The whole variable domain, remainder taken from reference TRBV7-9 and TRBJ2-7, is DTGVSQNPRHKITKRGQNVTFRCDPISEHNRLYWYRQTLGQGPEFLTYFQNEAQLEKSRLLSDRFSAERPKGSFSTLEIQRTEQGDSAMYLCASSTAWAGIIYEQYFGPGTRLTVT.

This clone came up once. This chain's CDR3 is CASSAQSGSSGNEQFF. CDR3 sequence (DNA): TGTGCCAGCAGCGCCCAGAGCGGGAGTTCGGGTAATGAGCAGTTCTTC. This sequence joins TRBV9 and TRBJ2-1; TRBD2 matches 8 bases. The V and J ends lost 3 bases and 7 bases, in that order; junction bases with no gene match: 12. Germline V lookup: CDR1 SGDLS, CDR2 YYNGEE. The CDR3 runs 16 residues.

The chain carries TRBV29-1 and TRBJ2-7; TRBD1 matches at 8 bases. From germline, CDR1 is SQVTM and CDR2 ANQGSEA. The V gene end was trimmed by 4 bases and the J gene end by 2 bases; junction bases not matched to a gene: 7. The CDR3 loop spans 14 amino acids. The chain's CDR3 is CSVGRQGRPYEQYF. CDR3 DNA sequence: TGCAGCGTTGGACGACAGGGGCGACCCTACGAGCAGTACTTC.

The genes are TRBV7-9 and TRBJ1-5; perhaps TRBD1 as D (5 bases). The germline V gene has CDR1 SEHNR and CDR2 FQNEAQ (reference sequence). This CDR3 contains 14 residues. V lost 8 bases, J lost 3 bases, and 14 bases lay in between. As DNA, the CDR3 is TGTGCCAGCTCTAAGGGCAGGGACAATCAGCCCCAGCATTTT. Translation: CASSKGRDNQPQHF.

This chain links TRBV7-2 with TRBJ2-6; weak D call: TRBD1 (6 bases). The CDR3 totals 19 residues. Trimming took off 5 bases at V and 0 bases at J, with 20 bases between the two ends. CDR1 and CDR2 from the germline V gene are SGHTA and FQGNSA. The CDR3 is CASSRNKQGLGSGANVLTF. CDR3 nucleotide sequence: TGTGCCAGCAGCCGCAATAAACAGGGTCTGGGCTCTGGGGCCAACGTCCTGACTTTC.

The chain joins TRBV28 to TRBJ2-1; 9 bases align to TRBD1. Unmatched junction bases numbered 8, after V lost 6 bases and J lost 2 bases. The germline V gene has CDR1 MDHEN and CDR2 SYDVKM. The CDR3 extends over 16 amino acids. In DNA form, the CDR3 reads TGTGCCAGCAGCCCATTACAGGGGGCCCCCTACAATGAGCAGTTCTTC. Residues: CASSPLQGAPYNEQFF.

The chain recombines TRBV28 with TRBJ2-1; maybe TRBD2 (5 bases). Trimming removed 4 bases from V and 8 bases from J, with 15 bases in between. The CDR3 length is 14 residues. Per the germline V gene, CDR1 is MDHEN and CDR2 is SYDVKM. The CDR3 spells CASSSLLRVDEQFF. CDR3 DNA sequence: TGTGCCAGCAGTTCCCTCCTGAGGGTTGATGAGCAGTTCTTC.

This chain connects TRBV7-2 to TRBJ2-1; weak D call: TRBD1 (6 bases). From germline, CDR1 is SGHTA and CDR2 FQGNSA. The CDR3 totals 15 residues. Trimming stripped 6 bases from V and 9 bases from J, with 21 bases between. CDR3 in DNA: TGTGCCAGCAGGGGTGGGATATTGGGGGCGGCTGAGCAGTTCTTC. It yields the protein CASRGGILGAAEQFF.

This clone was picked up one time. The chain employs TRBV5-8 and TRBJ2-1; 9 bases map to TRBD1. Germline loops: CDR1 SGHTS, CDR2 YDEGEE. Trimming removed 3 bases from V and 6 bases from J; junction bases left unmatched: 13. The CDR3 contains 17 residues. The DNA of the CDR3 is TGTGCCAGCAGCTGGGGAGGGACAGGGAGTCTCCTCAATGAGCAGTTCTTC. Protein sequence: CASSWGGTGSLLNEQFF. The entire variable domain, with the rest obtained from reference TRBV5-8 and TRBJ2-1, is as follows: EAGVTQSPTHLIKTRGQQATLRCSPISGHTSVYWYQQALGLGLQFLLWYDEGEERNRGNFPPRFSGRQFPNYSSELNVNALELEDSALYLCASSWGGTGSLLNEQFFGPGTRLTVL.

V and J are TRBV21-1 and TRBJ1-5. TRBV21-1 is a pseudogene segment. The CDR3 is made up of 15 amino acids. The CDR3 region has the DNA TGTGCCAGCAGCTCTAGATCGCTTAGCAATCAGCCCCAGCATTTT. Amino acids: CASSSRSLSNQPQHF.

The chain carries TRBV25-1 and TRBJ1-1; D gene unclear. Germline assignment: CDR1 MGHDK and CDR2 SYGVNS. Trimming pared 1 base from V and 8 bases from J, leaving 17 bases between. The CDR3 covers 15 residues. CDR3 DNA: TGTGCCAGCAGTGAATGGGCGCAAGAGGCCCCAGAAGCTTTCTTT. Residues: CASSEWAQEAPEAFF.

The table lists this clone with a count of one. The chain uses TRBV14 and TRBJ2-1; perhaps D is TRBD1 or TRBD2 (6 bases each). V was shortened by 3 bases and J by 8 bases, with 17 bases between the two germline ends. The CDR3 is 15 amino acids. Germline lookup yields CDR1 SGHDN and CDR2 FVKESK. The chain's CDR3 is CASSQLGGSGYEQFF. For the CDR3, the DNA is TGTGCCAGCAGCCAGCTGGGGGGCAGCGGCTATGAGCAGTTCTTC. The variable domain in full, with the rest retrieved from reference TRBV14 and TRBJ2-1, is EAGVTQFPSHSVIEKGQTVTLRCDPISGHDNLYWYRRVMGKEIKFLLHFVKESKQDESGMPNNRFLAERTGGTYSTLKVQPAELEDSGVYFCASSQLGGSGYEQFFGPGTRLTVL.

This chain joins TRBV7-9 and TRBJ1-1, with TRBD1 matching 9 bases. Germline trimming cut 5 bases from V and 1 base from J; bases unmatched to any gene: 11. The length of the CDR3 is 17 residues. Germline CDR1 reads SEHNR; CDR2 reads FQNEAQ (reference sequence). The CDR3 coding sequence is TGTGCCAGCAGCCACGTACGGACAGGGGCAACGAACACTGAAGCTTTCTTT. It specifies CASSHVRTGATNTEAFF.

The chain uses TRBV12-2 and TRBJ2-3; the D segment call TRBD1 is taken from the table without a DNA check. TRBV12-2 is annotated as a pseudogene. The CDR3 spans 15 residues. CDR3 DNA sequence: TGTGCAAGTCGCTCAAAAAAGGGGAGCACAGATACGCAGTATTTT. Its protein product is CASRSKKGSTDTQYF.

The chain couples TRBV27 to TRBJ2-1; D not resolved. CDR3 length: 16 amino acids. The germline gives CDR1 MNHEY, CDR2 SMNVEV (reference sequence). The germline V and J ends were trimmed by 2 bases and 2 bases, with 13 bases remaining between them. The CDR3 nucleotides read TGTGCCAGCAGTTTAAAGGTTCCAGACCCCTACAATGAGCAGTTCTTC. This encodes CASSLKVPDPYNEQFF.

The chain links TRBV9 to TRBJ2-5, with a possible D match to TRBD1 (6 bases). The CDR3 loop spans 14 amino acids. With 4 bases removed from V and 1 base from J, the gap between germline ends came to 11 bases. Germline V gene data show CDR1 as SGDLS and CDR2 as YYNGEE. CDR3 nucleotide sequence: TGTGCCAGCAGCCAGGGGACACTCCAAGAGACCCAGTACTTC. Translation gives CASSQGTLQETQYF.

The V call is TRBV5-4, the J call TRBJ2-1; 11 positions agree with TRBD2. CDR1 SGHNT and CDR2 YYREEE come from the germline V gene (reference sequence). The CDR3 has 15 residues. V trimming: 4 bases; J trimming: 6 bases; junction bases outside the gene matches: 6. Written as DNA, the CDR3 is TGTGCCAGCAGCCAAGGACTAGCGGGTATCAATGAGCAGTTCTTC. Translated, it gives CASSQGLAGINEQFF.

The chain couples TRBV29-1 to TRBJ2-1, with 7 bases fitting TRBD2. The germline gives CDR1 SQVTM, CDR2 ANQGSEA. The V segment lost 5 bases and the J segment 8 bases; nucleotides outside the gene matches: 3. The CDR3 is made up of 11 amino acids. CDR3 nucleotide sequence: TGCAGCGTTCGCGGGAGCTATGAGCAGTTCTTC. Translated, it gives CSVRGSYEQFF.

The chain has TRBV11-3 and TRBJ2-7; D assignment may be TRBD1 or TRBD2 (5 bases each). V gave up 1 base and J gave up 4 bases, with 14 bases separating them. This CDR3 is 15 amino acids long. Germline V gene data show CDR1 as SGHNT and CDR2 as YENEEA. The DNA of the CDR3 is TGTGCCAGCAGCTTAGGAGACGGGACCACGTACGAGCAGTACTTC. It is translated as CASSLGDGTTYEQYF.

This clone was recorded once. The chain carries TRBV18 and TRBJ2-7, with 7 bases identical to TRBD2. Germline V gene sequence: CDR1 KGHSH, CDR2 LQKENI. The CDR3 has 16 residues. The V gene end was trimmed by 0 bases and the J gene end by 3 bases; junction bases not matched to a gene: 8. Written as DNA, the CDR3 is TGTGCCAGCTCACCACCTTCCGGGACTACAAGCTACGAGCAGTACTTC. Its translation: CASSPPSGTTSYEQYF.

This chain uses TRBV5-5 with TRBJ2-2, with D unclear. Germline values: CDR1 SGHKS, CDR2 YYEKEE (reference sequence). Trimming shortened V by 0 bases and J by 3 bases, and 3 bases separated the two germline ends. The CDR3 is 13 residues long. CDR3 bases: TGTGCCAGCAGCTTGGGGCACACCGGGGAGCTGTTTTTT. Protein sequence: CASSLGHTGELFF.

Note on this clone: Other nucleotide sequences from this sample produce the same CDR3. V and J are TRBV29-1 and TRBJ1-1; D not certain. The germline V and J ends were trimmed by 1 base and 0 bases, with 3 bases remaining between them. There are 12 residues in the CDR3. Germline-derived CDR1 and CDR2 are SQVTM and ANQGSEA. As DNA, the CDR3 is TGCAGCGTTGAAGTTCTGAACACTGAAGCTTTCTTT. Translating gives CSVEVLNTEAFF.

The V and J genes are TRBV9 and TRBJ2-1; possible D gene TRBD1, 6 bases. V lost 2 bases, J lost 0 bases, and 9 bases lay in between. The CDR3 runs to 15 residues. Germline lookup yields CDR1 SGDLS and CDR2 YYNGEE. The CDR3 here is CASSVWDNSYNEQFF. The CDR3 DNA sequence: TGTGCCAGCAGCGTTTGGGACAACTCCTACAATGAGCAGTTCTTC.

The V and J genes are TRBV7-9 and TRBJ2-7; unclear D gene. Germline V gives CDR1 SEHNR, CDR2 FQNEAQ (reference sequence). This CDR3 contains 11 residues. Trimming cost V 3 bases and J 5 bases, with 5 bases left between them. The DNA of the CDR3 is TGTGCCAGCAGCTTTAATCACGAGCAGTACTTC. It codes for CASSFNHEQYF. The entire variable domain, with the rest obtained from reference TRBV7-9 and TRBJ2-7, is as follows: DTGVSQNPRHKITKRGQNVTFRCDPISEHNRLYWYRQTLGQGPEFLTYFQNEAQLEKSRLLSDRFSAERPKGSFSTLEIQRTEQGDSAMYLCASSFNHEQYFGPGTRLTVT.

The V and J genes are TRBV7-6 and TRBJ2-3; TRBD2 agrees at 10 bases. Germline CDR1 reads SGHVS; CDR2 reads FNYEAQ. The CDR3 is made up of 16 amino acids. V lost 5 bases, J lost 2 bases, and 7 bases stayed unmatched. The CDR3 region has the DNA TGTGCCAGCAGCATCCTACTAGCGGGACACACAGATACGCAGTATTTT. Protein sequence: CASSILLAGHTDTQYF.

The chain carries TRBV21-1 and TRBJ2-7. TRBV21-1 is deemed a pseudogene. The CDR3 extends over 19 amino acids. CDR3 sequence: CASSTRKEVGRAYSYEQYF. The CDR3 DNA is TGTGCCAGCAGCACAAGGAAGGAGGTGGGCAGGGCCTACTCCTACGAGCAGTACTTC.

The V gene is TRBV6-4, the J gene TRBJ2-1, with a weak D call TRBD2 (5 bases). CDR3 length: 13 residues. Germline CDR1 is MRHNA and CDR2 is SNTAGT. V dropped 6 bases and J dropped 7 bases, with 13 bases sitting between them. CDR3 DNA sequence: TGTGCCAGCAGGAGAGGTGAGGGTAATGAGCAGTTCTTC. Protein sequence: CASRRGEGNEQFF.